Below, 24 T cell receptor beta chains from the same sample are listed, as sequenced in a study of T-cell memory formation after mild COVID-19. Using its own MiXCR run on the 5' RACE reads, TCRdb lists one record per CDR3 protein. Among 130,000 to 150,000 distinct CDR3 sequences listed, roughly 6.2% were seen once. Sequenced material: PBMCs or a T cell subset sorted from them (not recorded which). All receptors come from an adult woman who had mild COVID-19 (a few samples of this study predate the infection). Cell type and time point are not known.

This clonotype was detected ten times or more. The CDR3 reads CASSSIAGRTDTQYF. CDR3 bases: TGTGCCAGCAGCTCCATAGCGGGCCGCACAGATACGCAGTATTTT. This sequence joins TRBV7-8 and TRBJ2-3, with 7 positions matching TRBD2. CDR1 and CDR2 (germline): SGHVS, FQNEAQ. The CDR3 runs to 15 residues. Trimming took 4 bases from V and 1 from J; bases not matched to a gene: 5.

This clonotype was recorded at least ten times. The chain is built from TRBV5-1 and TRBJ1-1; D ambiguous. The CDR3 sequence is 14 residues long. Germline V gives CDR1 SGHRS, CDR2 YFSETQ. The germline V and J ends were trimmed by 2 bases and 2 bases, with 10 bases remaining between them. CDR3 DNA sequence: TGCGCCAGCAGCTTTGGGAGCGAAAACACTGAAGCTTTCTTT. The encoded protein is CASSFGSENTEAFF. Drawing the rest from reference TRBV5-1 and TRBJ1-1, the complete variable domain is KAGVTQTPRYLIKTRGQQVTLSCSPISGHRSVSWYQQTPGQGLQFLFEYFSETQRNKGNFPGRFSGRQFSNSRSEMNVSTLELGDSALYLCASSFGSENTEAFFGQGTRLTVV.

This clonotype was detected ten times or more. The V and J genes are TRBV19 and TRBJ1-2; maybe TRBD1 (6 bases). CDR3 size: 15 residues. The germline V gene encodes CDR1 LNHDA and CDR2 SQIVND (reference sequence). The V end was cut by 6 bases, the J end by 0 bases, with 14 bases between. The CDR3 nucleotides are TGTGCCAGTAGAGACGGACAGACAGCTAACTATGGCTACACCTTC. It is translated as CASRDGQTANYGYTF. The whole variable domain, filled in from reference TRBV19 and TRBJ1-2, reads DGGITQSPKYLFRKEGQNVTLSCEQNLNHDAMYWYRQDPGQGLRLIYYSQIVNDFQKGDIAEGYSVSREKKESFPLTVTSAQKNPTAFYLCASRDGQTANYGYTFGSGTRLTVV.

The chain uses TRBV19 and TRBJ1-1, with D uncertain. The CDR3 is made up of 15 amino acids. Per germline, CDR1 LNHDA and CDR2 SQIVND (reference sequence). Trimming removed 5 bases from V and 0 bases from J, with 13 bases in between. The CDR3 sequence: CASSAPEELNTEAFF. The DNA of the CDR3 is TGTGCCAGTAGTGCCCCAGAGGAACTGAACACTGAAGCTTTCTTT.

This clonotype has a handful of counts. The genes are TRBV7-8 and TRBJ2-5, with D tentatively TRBD2 (5 bases). Looked up from germline, CDR1 is SGHVS and CDR2 is FQNEAQ. This CDR3 comprises 11 residues. Trimming took off 4 bases at V and 9 bases at J, with 9 bases between the two ends. The CDR3 loop reads CASSYPGSQYF. The CDR3 DNA reads as TGTGCCAGCAGCTACCCGGGATCCCAGTACTTC.

This clonotype was recorded a few times. The chain uses TRBV7-3 and TRBJ2-5; D unresolved. The CDR3 is 15 amino acids. V lost 4 bases and J lost 5, with 17 bases in between. Germline CDR1 SGHTA, CDR2 FQGTGA. CDR3: CASSYRPVLGETQYF. The CDR3, as DNA: TGTGCCAGCAGCTATAGGCCGGTATTGGGGGAGACCCAGTACTTC.

This clonotype showed up many times. The V and J genes are TRBV29-1 and TRBJ1-4; tentatively, D is TRBD1 (6 bases). Germline V gives CDR1 SQVTM, CDR2 ANQGSEA. The CDR3 runs 13 residues. Trimming cost V 4 bases and J 8 bases, with 14 bases left between them. CDR3 sequence (DNA): TGCAGCGTTGGGCAGGGGCAGGGGGAAAAACTGTTTTTT. Protein product: CSVGQGQGEKLFF.

This clonotype was seen many times. The chain carries TRBV6-5 and TRBJ2-7, with D possibly TRBD1 on 5 matching bases. The CDR3 length is 17 residues. The V gene lost 0 bases and the J gene lost 2 bases, with 17 bases spanning the gap. In germline, CDR1 is MNHEY, CDR2 SVGAGI. In DNA, the CDR3 is TGTGCCAGCAGTTACTCGTGGGGCCGCACCCCCACCTACGAGCAGTACTTC. Amino acids: CASSYSWGRTPTYEQYF.

The chain recombines TRBV4-3 with TRBJ1-5; D ambiguous. The CDR3 is 13 residues long. Looked up from germline, CDR1 is LGHNA and CDR2 is YSLEER. The V end was cut by 4 bases, the J end by 3 bases, with 7 bases between. CDR3 in DNA: TGCGCCAGCAGCCTTTTTGTCAATCAGCCCCAGCATTTT. Its protein is CASSLFVNQPQHF.

This clonotype was detected a few times. This chain connects TRBV3-1 to TRBJ2-3; D perhaps matches TRBD1 (6 bases). This CDR3 is built from 17 residues. From germline, CDR1 is LGHDT and CDR2 YNNKEL (reference sequence). Trimming pared 2 bases from V and 13 bases from J, leaving 28 bases between. This chain's CDR3 is CASSQQDSGPKGHLEYF. CDR3 sequence (DNA): TGTGCCAGCAGCCAACAGGACAGCGGACCTAAGGGACACCTGGAGTATTTT.

This sequence joins TRBV24-1 and TRBJ2-3; D might be TRBD1 or TRBD2, each matching 5 bases. Germline V gives CDR1 KGHDR, CDR2 SFDVKD. The CDR3 is 16 residues long. V lost 0 bases and J lost 1, with 10 bases in between. CDR3 in DNA: TGTGCCACCAGTGATTTGGTTCTGGGGGGCACAGATACGCAGTATTTT. It encodes CATSDLVLGGTDTQYF.

This clonotype was detected many times. This chain joins TRBV29-1 and TRBJ2-3; 8 bases fit TRBD2. CDR1 is SQVTM, CDR2 ANQGSEA, per germline. Unmatched junction bases numbered 7, after V lost 7 bases and J lost 1 base. The CDR3 consists of 14 residues. In DNA, the CDR3 is TGCAGCGGGGGACTAGAGACTCGCACAGATACGCAGTATTTT. It codes for CSGGLETRTDTQYF.

This clonotype came up a few times. The junction shows a germline mismatch at one end, possibly a read error. CDR3 DNA sequence: TGTGCTAGCAGCTTGTGGAAGAACACTGAAGCTTTCTTT. Its protein is CASSLWKNTEAFF. The chain has TRBV7-7 and TRBJ1-1, with D unresolved. The CDR3 runs to 13 residues. CDR1 is SSHAT and CDR2 is FNYEAQ in the germline V gene (reference sequence).

This clonotype was observed a handful of times. V usage is TRBV30 and J usage is TRBJ2-2; TRBD1 matches at 7 bases. The CDR3 is 15 residues long. With V trimmed by 0 bases and J by 7 bases, 8 bases remained unmatched. The germline gives CDR1 GTSNPN, CDR2 SVGIG (reference sequence). The CDR3 bases are TGTGCCTGGAGTGTAGACAGGGTGTATATCGGGGAGCTGTTTTTT. Protein product: CAWSVDRVYIGELFF. Variable domain in full (rest from reference TRBV30 and TRBJ2-2): SQTIHQWPATLVQPVGSPLSLECTVEGTSNPNLYWYRQAAGRGLQLLFYSVGIGQISSEVPQNLSASRPQDRQFILSSKKLLLSDSGFYLCAWSVDRVYIGELFFGEGSRLTVL.

This clonotype was found many times. This chain uses TRBV20-1 with TRBJ2-5, with 8 bases fitting TRBD2. The CDR3 loop spans 13 amino acids. CDR1 is DFQATT and CDR2 is SNEGSKA in the germline V gene (reference sequence). This CDR3 reads CGLKRESTETQYF. The CDR3 coding sequence is TGCGGACTAAAGCGGGAGTCGACGGAGACCCAGTACTTC.

In this sample, this clonotype turned up a few times. The chain couples TRBV12-3 or TRBV12-4 to TRBJ2-2; maybe TRBD1 (6 bases). The CDR3 sequence is 15 residues long. The V end lost 5 bases, the J end lost 5 bases, and 15 bases lay between the germline ends. The CDR3 loop reads CASSLNQGITGELFF. The CDR3 region has the DNA TGTGCCAGCAGTCTTAATCAGGGGATAACCGGGGAGCTGTTTTTT.

The V and J genes are TRBV5-1 and TRBJ2-2; 9 positions match TRBD1. V trimming: 1 base; J trimming: 6 bases; junction bases outside the gene matches: 10. CDR3 length: 17 amino acids. From germline, CDR1 is SGHRS and CDR2 YFSETQ. CDR3 residues: CASSLPDRGLQAGELFF. CDR3 DNA: TGCGCCAGCAGCTTGCCCGACAGGGGGTTGCAAGCCGGGGAGCTGTTTTTT.

The chain links TRBV6-6 to TRBJ1-2; no clear D gene. CDR3 size: 12 residues. The V and J ends lost 1 base and 6 bases respectively, with 6 bases between them. Per germline, CDR1 MNHNY and CDR2 SVGAGI (reference sequence). The CDR3 bases are TGTGCCAGCAGTTACTACCCGGATGGCTACACCTTC. As protein: CASSYYPDGYTF.

This clonotype was seen a handful of times. The chain employs TRBV7-2 and TRBJ2-3; 11 nucleotides match TRBD2. Germline trimming cut 6 bases from V and 2 bases from J; bases unmatched to any gene: 4. Germline CDR1 and CDR2: SGHTA and FQGNSA. The CDR3 has 15 amino acids. CDR3 amino acids: CASRGLAVPTDTQYF. As DNA, the CDR3 is TGTGCCAGCAGGGGACTAGCGGTACCCACAGATACGCAGTATTTT.

This clonotype was observed a few times. The chain uses TRBV6-2 or TRBV6-3 and TRBJ1-1; weak D call: TRBD1 (5 bases). Germline V gene sequence: CDR1 MNHEY, CDR2 SVGEGT. The CDR3 sequence is 13 residues long. Trimming removed 6 bases at V and 11 bases at J, with 19 bases between. CDR3 sequence (DNA): TGTGCCAGCAGGACGGGACTCAGGTCGGTGGCTTTCTTT. Translated: CASRTGLRSVAFF.

This clonotype was found many times. This chain links TRBV6-6 with TRBJ1-4; D is perhaps TRBD1 (5 bases). The CDR3 extends over 15 amino acids. Germline lookup yields CDR1 MNHNY and CDR2 SVGAGI (reference sequence). V was cut by 0 bases and J by 5 bases, with 10 bases left in between. The CDR3 nucleotides are TGTGCCAGCAGTTACTCAGGAGGGGACAATGAAAAACTGTTTTTT. Encoded protein: CASSYSGGDNEKLFF.

The table lists this clonotype with a few counts. The chain combines TRBV5-1 with TRBJ2-7; no definite D call. Germline CDR1 reads SGHRS; CDR2 reads YFSETQ. The CDR3 loop spans 11 amino acids. V was clipped by 4 bases and J by 5 bases, with 7 bases between them. For the CDR3, the DNA is TGCGCCAGCAGCCGTAGGGACGAGCAGTACTTC. Its protein is CASSRRDEQYF. Combining the CDR3 with reference TRBV5-1 and TRBJ2-7 gives the whole variable domain KAGVTQTPRYLIKTRGQQVTLSCSPISGHRSVSWYQQTPGQGLQFLFEYFSETQRNKGNFPGRFSGRQFSNSRSEMNVSTLELGDSALYLCASSRRDEQYFGPGTRLTVT.

This clonotype was seen more than once but under ten times. The chain joins TRBV10-3 to TRBJ1-5; D remains unclear. CDR3 size: 13 residues. The germline V gene has CDR1 ENHRY and CDR2 SYGVKD. V was cut by 0 bases and J by 4 bases, with 4 bases left in between. CDR3 sequence: CAISESQNQPQHF. The CDR3 DNA follows: TGTGCCATCAGTGAGTCCCAAAATCAGCCCCAGCATTTT.

This clonotype has at least ten counts. The CDR3 here is CAISVQTSGSFRNEQFF. As DNA, the CDR3 is TGTGCCATCAGTGTTCAGACTAGCGGGAGTTTTAGGAATGAGCAGTTCTTC. The chain recombines TRBV10-3 with TRBJ2-1; TRBD2 matches 12 bases. Trimming took 4 bases from V and 7 from J; bases not matched to a gene: 11. Germline V gives CDR1 ENHRY, CDR2 SYGVKD. This CDR3 region has 17 residues.